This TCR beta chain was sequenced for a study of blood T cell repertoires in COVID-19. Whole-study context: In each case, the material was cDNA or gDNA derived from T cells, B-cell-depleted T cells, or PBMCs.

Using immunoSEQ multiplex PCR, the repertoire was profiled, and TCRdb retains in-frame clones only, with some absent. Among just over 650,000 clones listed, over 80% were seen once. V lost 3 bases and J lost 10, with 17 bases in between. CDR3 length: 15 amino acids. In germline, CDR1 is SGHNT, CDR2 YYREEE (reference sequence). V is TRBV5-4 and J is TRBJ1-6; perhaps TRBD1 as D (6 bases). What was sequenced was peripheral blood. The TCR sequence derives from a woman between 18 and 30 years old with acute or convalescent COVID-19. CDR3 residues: CASSSGEDSASPLHF. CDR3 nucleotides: TGTGCCAGCAGCTCTGGAGAGGACAGTGCGTCACCCCTCCACTTT.